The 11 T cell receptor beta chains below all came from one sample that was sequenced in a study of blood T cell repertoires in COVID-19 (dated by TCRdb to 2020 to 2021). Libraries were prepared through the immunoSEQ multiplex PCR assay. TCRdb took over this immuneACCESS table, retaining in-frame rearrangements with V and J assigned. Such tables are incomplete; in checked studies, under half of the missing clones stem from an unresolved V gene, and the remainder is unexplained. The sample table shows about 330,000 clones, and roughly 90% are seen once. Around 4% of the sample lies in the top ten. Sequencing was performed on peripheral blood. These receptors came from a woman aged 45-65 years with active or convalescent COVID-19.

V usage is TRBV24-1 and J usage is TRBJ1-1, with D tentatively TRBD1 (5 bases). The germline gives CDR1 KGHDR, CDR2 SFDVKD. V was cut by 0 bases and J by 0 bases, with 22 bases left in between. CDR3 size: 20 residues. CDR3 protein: CATSDLFFFRAPPMNTEAFF. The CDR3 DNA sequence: TGTGCCACCAGTGATTTGTTTTTTTTCAGGGCACCCCCCATGAACACTGAAGCTTTCTTT.

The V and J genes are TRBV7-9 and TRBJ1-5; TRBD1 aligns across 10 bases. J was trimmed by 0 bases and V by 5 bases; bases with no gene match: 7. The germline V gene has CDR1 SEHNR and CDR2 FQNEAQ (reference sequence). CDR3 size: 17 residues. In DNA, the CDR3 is TGTGCCAGCAGCCTAGGGGACAGGGGTTATAGCAATCAGCCCCAGCATTTT. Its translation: CASSLGDRGYSNQPQHF.

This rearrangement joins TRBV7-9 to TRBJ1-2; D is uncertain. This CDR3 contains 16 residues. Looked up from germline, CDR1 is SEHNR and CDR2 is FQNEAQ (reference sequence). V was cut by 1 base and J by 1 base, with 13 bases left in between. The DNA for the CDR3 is TGTGCCAGCAGCTTAGGGGCTGGCACCGATAACTATGGCTACACCTTC. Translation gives CASSLGAGTDNYGYTF. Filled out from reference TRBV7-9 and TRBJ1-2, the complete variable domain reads DTGVSQNPRHKITKRGQNVTFRCDPISEHNRLYWYRQTLGQGPEFLTYFQNEAQLEKSRLLSDRFSAERPKGSFSTLEIQRTEQGDSAMYLCASSLGAGTDNYGYTFGSGTRLTVV.

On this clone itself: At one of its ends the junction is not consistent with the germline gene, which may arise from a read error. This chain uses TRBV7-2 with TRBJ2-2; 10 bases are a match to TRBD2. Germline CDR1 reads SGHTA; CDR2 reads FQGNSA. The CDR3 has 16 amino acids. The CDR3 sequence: CASRLAGGKNTGELFF. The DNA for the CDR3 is TGTGCCAGCAGGTTAGCGGGAGGAAAGAACACCGGGGAGCTGTTTTTT.

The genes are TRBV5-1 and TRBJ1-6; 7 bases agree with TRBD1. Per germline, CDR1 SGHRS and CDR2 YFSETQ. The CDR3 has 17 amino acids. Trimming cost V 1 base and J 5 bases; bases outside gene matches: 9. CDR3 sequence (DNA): TGCGCCAGCAGCTTGTTTTCGCAGGGGGTAAATAATTCACCCCTCCACTTT. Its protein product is CASSLFSQGVNNSPLHF.

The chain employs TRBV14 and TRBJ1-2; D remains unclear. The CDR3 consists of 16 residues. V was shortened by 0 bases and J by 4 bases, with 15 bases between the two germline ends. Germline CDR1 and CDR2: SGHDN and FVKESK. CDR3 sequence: CASSQDPRTEGYGYTF. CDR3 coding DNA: TGTGCCAGCAGCCAAGATCCAAGAACAGAAGGCTATGGCTACACCTTC.

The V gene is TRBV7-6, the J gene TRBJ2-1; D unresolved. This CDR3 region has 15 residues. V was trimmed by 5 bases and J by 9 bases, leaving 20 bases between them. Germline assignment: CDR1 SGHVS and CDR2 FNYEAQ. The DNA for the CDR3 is TGTGCCAGCAGCCCCCACGGTCGCCTAGATGGTGAGCAGTTCTTC. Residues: CASSPHGRLDGEQFF.

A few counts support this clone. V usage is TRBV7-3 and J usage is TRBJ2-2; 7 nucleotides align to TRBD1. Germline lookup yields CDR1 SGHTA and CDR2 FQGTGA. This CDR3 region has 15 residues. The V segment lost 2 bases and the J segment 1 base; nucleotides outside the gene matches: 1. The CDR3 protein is CASSLSGGNTGELFF. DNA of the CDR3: TGTGCCAGCAGCTTATCAGGGGGGAACACCGGGGAGCTGTTTTTT.

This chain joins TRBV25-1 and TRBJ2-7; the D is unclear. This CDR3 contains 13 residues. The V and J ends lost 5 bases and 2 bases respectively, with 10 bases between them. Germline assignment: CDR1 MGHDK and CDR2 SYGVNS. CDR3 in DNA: TGTGCCAGCAGTTTGGCCGGAGCCTACGAGCAGTACTTC. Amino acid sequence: CASSLAGAYEQYF.

The CDR3 protein is CSVVAGQGGDEQYF. The CDR3 DNA follows: TGCAGCGTTGTTGCGGGACAGGGGGGCGACGAGCAGTACTTC. The gene calls are TRBV29-1 and TRBJ2-7, with 11 positions matching TRBD1. The CDR3 covers 14 residues. After removal of 4 bases from V and 5 bases from J, the junction contained 7 bases not matched to a gene. Germline CDR1 SQVTM, CDR2 ANQGSEA.

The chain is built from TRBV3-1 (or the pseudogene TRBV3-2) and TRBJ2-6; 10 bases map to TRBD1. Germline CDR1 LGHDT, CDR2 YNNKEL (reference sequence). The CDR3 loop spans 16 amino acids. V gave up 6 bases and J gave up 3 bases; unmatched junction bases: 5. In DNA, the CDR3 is TGTGCCAGCAGTGGGGACAGGGGTGGTGGGGCCAACGTCCTGACTTTC. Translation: CASSGDRGGGANVLTF.